This T cell receptor beta chain was recovered during a study of CD8 T cells in ankylosing spondylitis. Study results and limitations: Made up of about eight highly homologous variants, a TCR beta motif appeared characteristic of ankylosing spondylitis blood. In reactive arthritis synovial fluid and blood, some motif variants had been reported before.

The TCR beta libraries were generated through quantitative 5'-RACE incorporating molecular barcodes. In TCRdb, the 5' RACE reads were re-called with MiXCR into one record per CDR3 protein. Of hundreds of thousands of distinct CDR3 sequences in the sample, 20% to 25% were seen once. About this clonotype itself: Its antigen is unidentified.

Germline assignment: CDR1 LGHNA and CDR2 YNFKEQ. With 0 bases removed from V and 7 bases from J, the gap between germline ends came to 15 bases. The CDR3 contains 15 residues. The clonotype was recovered from a male donor with ankylosing spondylitis or in good health (not recorded which). This sequence joins TRBV4-2 and TRBJ2-5, with D tentatively TRBD2 (6 bases). Sequences were obtained from blood, either unsorted or a sorted T cell fraction (not recorded which). DNA of the CDR3: TGTGCCAGCAGCCAAGACCAGGGCGGGGTAGGGACCCAGTACTTC. As protein: CASSQDQGGVGTQYF.